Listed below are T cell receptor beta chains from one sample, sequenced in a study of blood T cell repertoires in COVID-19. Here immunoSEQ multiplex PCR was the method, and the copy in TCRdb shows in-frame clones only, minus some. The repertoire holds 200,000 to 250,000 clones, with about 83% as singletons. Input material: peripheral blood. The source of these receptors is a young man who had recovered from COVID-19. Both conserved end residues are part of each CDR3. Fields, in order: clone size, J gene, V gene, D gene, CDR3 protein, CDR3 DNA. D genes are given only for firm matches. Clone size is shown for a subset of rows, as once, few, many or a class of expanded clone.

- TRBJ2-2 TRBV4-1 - CASSQMGDTHTGELFF TGCGCCAGCAGCCAGATGGGGGACACCCACACCGGGGAGCTGTTTTTT
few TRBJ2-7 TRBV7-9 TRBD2 CASSWDRSGSSYEQYF TGTGCCAGCAGCTGGGACCGTAGCGGGTCCTCCTACGAGCAGTACTTC
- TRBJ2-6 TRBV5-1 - CASMEPGANVLTF TGCGCCAGCATGGAGCCCGGGGCCAACGTCCTGACTTTC
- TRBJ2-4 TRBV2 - CASSEGPRGKNIQYF TGTGCCAGCAGTGAAGGCCCCAGGGGCAAAAACATTCAGTACTTC
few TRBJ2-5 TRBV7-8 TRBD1 CASSLPQNRGPTQYF TGTGCCAGCAGCTTACCCCAAAACAGGGGCCCGACCCAGTACTTC
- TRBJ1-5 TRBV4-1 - CASSHTSSNQPQHF TGCGCCAGCAGCCATACCAGTAGCAATCAGCCCCAGCATTTT
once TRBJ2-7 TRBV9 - CARDAEETHEQYF TGTGCCAGGGACGCGGAGGAGACCCACGAGCAGTACTTC
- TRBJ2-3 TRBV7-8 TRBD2 CASSLGQAGGLTDTQYF TGTGCCAGCAGCTTGGGGCAAGCGGGGGGGTTGACAGATACGCAGTATTTT
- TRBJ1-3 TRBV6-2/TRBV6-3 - CASSSPDRRRAIYF TGTGCCAGCAGTTCCCCGGACAGACGACGGGCCATATATTTT
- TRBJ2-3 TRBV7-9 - CASSSVNTDTQYF TGTGCCAGCAGCTCCGTTAACACAGATACGCAGTATTTT
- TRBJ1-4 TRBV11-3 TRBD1 CASRAPGQTNEKLFF TGTGCCAGCAGGGCACCGGGACAGACTAATGAAAAACTGTTTTTT
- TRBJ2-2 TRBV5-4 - CASSLDSTNTGELFF TGTGCCAGCAGCTTGGATTCTACCAACACCGGGGAGCTGTTTTTT
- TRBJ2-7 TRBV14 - CASSQDRARNRLNYEQYF TGTGCCAGCAGCCAAGATCGCGCCCGGAACAGATTAAACTACGAGCAGTACTTC
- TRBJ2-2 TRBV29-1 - CSAWDFTGELFF TGCAGCGCCTGGGACTTCACCGGGGAGCTGTTTTTT
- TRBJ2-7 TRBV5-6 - CASSLRGPSYEQYF TGTGCCAGCAGCCTACGAGGCCCTTCCTACGAGCAGTACTTC
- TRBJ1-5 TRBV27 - CASSPGALRHQPQHF TGTGCCAGCAGTCCCGGAGCGCTGCGGCATCAGCCCCAGCATTTT
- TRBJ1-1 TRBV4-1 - CASSHRQTPNTEAFF TGCGCCAGCAGCCATCGACAGACTCCGAACACTGAAGCTTTCTTT
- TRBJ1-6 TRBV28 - CASSSTGVYSPLHF TGTGCCAGCAGTTCGACGGGTGTTTATTCACCCCTCCACTTT
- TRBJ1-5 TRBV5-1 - CASSLEPMSNQPQHF TGCGCCAGCAGCTTGGAGCCGATGAGTAATCAGCCCCAGCATTTT
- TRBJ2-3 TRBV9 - CASSEGVSTDTQYF TGTGCCAGCAGCGAGGGGGTTAGCACAGATACGCAGTATTTT
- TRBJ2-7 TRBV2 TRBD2 CASSDGAGGTYEQYF TGTGCCAGCAGCGATGGGGCGGGGGGGACCTACGAGCAGTACTTC
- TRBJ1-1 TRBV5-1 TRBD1 CASSFHDRDEAFF TGCGCCAGCAGCTTTCACGACAGGGATGAAGCTTTCTTT
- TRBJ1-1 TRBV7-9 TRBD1 CASSRAQGSNTEAFF TGTGCCAGCAGCCGTGCACAGGGGTCGAACACTGAAGCTTTCTTT
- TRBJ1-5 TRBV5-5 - CASSLRYQGQQPQHF TGTGCCAGCAGCTTGAGGTATCAGGGCCAACAGCCCCAGCATTTT
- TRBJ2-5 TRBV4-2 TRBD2 CASSQGGQRGVETQYF TGTGCCAGCAGCCAAGGGGGCCAGCGGGGTGTAGAGACCCAGTACTTC
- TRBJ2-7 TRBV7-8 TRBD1 CASSPSPGQGYEQYF TGTGCCAGCAGCCCGAGCCCGGGACAGGGCTACGAGCAGTACTTC
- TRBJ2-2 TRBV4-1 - CASSPYTGELFF TGCGCCAGCAGCCCCTACACCGGGGAGCTGTTTTTT
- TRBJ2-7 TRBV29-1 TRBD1 CSGTGVGEQYF TGCAGCGGGACAGGGGTGGGCGAGCAGTACTTC
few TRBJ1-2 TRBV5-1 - CASSLDSALNYGYTF TGCGCCAGCAGCTTGGACTCAGCGCTTAACTATGGCTACACCTTC
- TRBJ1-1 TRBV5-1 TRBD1 CASSDPGGGTEAFF TGCGCCAGCAGCGACCCAGGGGGAGGCACTGAAGCTTTCTTT
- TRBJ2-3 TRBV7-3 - CASSGGLNTDTQYF TGTGCCAGCAGCGGTGGGCTCAACACAGATACGCAGTATTTT
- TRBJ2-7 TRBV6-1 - CASSEIRFYGEQYF TGTGCCAGCAGTGAAATTCGTTTCTATGGCGAGCAGTACTTC
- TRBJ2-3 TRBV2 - CASSERGGTDTQYF TGTGCCAGCAGTGAACGGGGTGGCACAGATACGCAGTATTTT
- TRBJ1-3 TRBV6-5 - CASILGTLVGNTIYF TGTGCCAGCATCCTCGGGACACTAGTCGGAAACACCATATATTTT
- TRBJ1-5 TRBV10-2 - CASSEVGPGATQPQHF TGCGCCAGCAGTGAAGTGGGACCAGGGGCCACTCAGCCCCAGCATTTT
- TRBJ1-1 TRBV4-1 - CASSPWGGRGNTEAFF TGCGCCAGCAGCCCTTGGGGGGGGAGAGGGAACACTGAAGCTTTCTTT
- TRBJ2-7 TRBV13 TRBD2 CASSLGGSGGIADYEQYF TGTGCCAGCAGCTTAGGTGGTAGCGGGGGTATTGCTGACTACGAGCAGTACTTC
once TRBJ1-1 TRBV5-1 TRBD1 CASSKDRGTEAFF TGCGCCAGCAGCAAAGACAGGGGCACTGAAGCTTTCTTT
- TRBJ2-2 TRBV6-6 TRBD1 CASRGAGQARGELFF TGTGCCAGCAGGGGGGCCGGACAGGCGAGGGGGGAGCTGTTTTTT
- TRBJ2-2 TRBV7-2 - CASSPPARITGELFF TGTGCCAGCAGCCCTCCCGCTAGGATAACCGGGGAGCTGTTTTTT
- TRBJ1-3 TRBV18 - CASSPDGSSGNTIYF TGTGCCAGCTCACCAGACGGGAGCTCTGGAAACACCATATATTTT
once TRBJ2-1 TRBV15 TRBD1 CATSRAGPGTDSYNEQFF TGTGCCACCAGCAGAGCGGGGCCAGGGACAGACTCCTACAATGAGCAGTTCTTC
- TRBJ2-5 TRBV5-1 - CASSLNWGRETQYF TGCGCCAGCAGCTTGAACTGGGGGCGTGAGACCCAGTACTTC
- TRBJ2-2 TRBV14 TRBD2 CASSQAGVAGELFF TGTGCCAGCAGCCAGGCGGGGGTCGCCGGGGAGCTGTTTTTT
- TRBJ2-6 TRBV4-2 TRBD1 CASSQDTGAGANVLTF TGTGCCAGCAGCCAAGACACAGGGGCTGGGGCCAACGTCCTGACTTTC
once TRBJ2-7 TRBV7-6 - CASSSTAFAHEQYF TGTGCCAGCAGCTCCACTGCTTTCGCCCACGAGCAGTACTTC
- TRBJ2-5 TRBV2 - CASSAGEETQYF TGTGCCAGCAGTGCGGGAGAGGAGACCCAGTACTTC
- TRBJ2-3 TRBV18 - CASSPVDSRGTDTQYF TGTGCCAGCTCACCAGTGGACTCGAGGGGGACAGATACGCAGTATTTT
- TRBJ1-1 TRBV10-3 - CAITTADSMNTEAFF TGTGCCATCACCACTGCGGACAGCATGAACACTGAAGCTTTCTTT
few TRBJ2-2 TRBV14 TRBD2 CASSQVLGGASRELFF TGTGCCAGCAGCCAAGTTCTCGGGGGGGCCTCTAGGGAGCTGTTTTTT